Here is one T cell receptor beta chain with its context. Trimming shortened V by 2 bases and J by 2 bases, and 12 bases separated the two germline ends. CDR1 MNHEY and CDR2 SVGAGI come from the germline V gene. CDR3 length: 15 amino acids. This table comes from immunoSEQ multiplex PCR, and its TCRdb copy is limited to in-frame clones, with some not included. Of under 150,000 clones detected, approximately 89% appear once; the ten largest clones hold more than 5%. These data originate in a study of blood T cell repertoires in COVID-19. Study in general: The United States, Italy and Spain provided the acute and convalescent COVID-19 samples.

Seattle patient enrollment occurred during active infection, with longitudinal follow-up thereafter. The rearrangement uses TRBV6-5 and TRBJ1-2; maybe TRBD1 (6 bases). Sequencing input: peripheral blood. The TCR sequence derives from a woman aged 55 to 70 with COVID-19, enrolled during active disease. The CDR3 loop reads CASSYGGATNYGYTF. For the CDR3, the DNA is TGTGCCAGCAGTTACGGGGGGGCAACGAACTATGGCTACACCTTC.